This T cell receptor beta chain was found in a study of CD8+ T cells in alopecia areata. Findings and limits, study-wide: Tofacitinib significantly reduced both scalp clonality and expanded CD8+ clones among the top 100.

cDNA serving as the sequencing template came from extracted, reverse transcribed RNA. Some clones are missing from TCRdb's copy, which holds only in-frame ones; the method was immunoSEQ multiplex PCR. The top ten clones hold about 15% of a sample with fewer than 110,000 clones, 60% of them seen once. With regard to this clone: The antigen is not known.

Trimming left V 6 bases short and J 5 bases short, with 12 bases between. Germline V gene lookup returns CDR1 SNHLY and CDR2 FYNNEI. The length of the CDR3 is 13 residues. Treatment described: oral pan-JAK inhibitor, 5-10 mg twice daily. Researchers gathered lesional scalp punch biopsies and peripheral blood from patients with alopecia areata. The source material was CD8+ T cells sorted from blood, sampled between weeks 55 and 65, from a patient treated with tofacitinib. The V and J genes are TRBV2 and TRBJ2-3; D gene ambiguous. This receptor was identified in a human donor with alopecia areata. CDR3 loop: CASRPTLLDTQYF. The CDR3 DNA sequence: TGTGCCAGCAGGCCGACTTTGTTAGATACGCAGTATTTT.